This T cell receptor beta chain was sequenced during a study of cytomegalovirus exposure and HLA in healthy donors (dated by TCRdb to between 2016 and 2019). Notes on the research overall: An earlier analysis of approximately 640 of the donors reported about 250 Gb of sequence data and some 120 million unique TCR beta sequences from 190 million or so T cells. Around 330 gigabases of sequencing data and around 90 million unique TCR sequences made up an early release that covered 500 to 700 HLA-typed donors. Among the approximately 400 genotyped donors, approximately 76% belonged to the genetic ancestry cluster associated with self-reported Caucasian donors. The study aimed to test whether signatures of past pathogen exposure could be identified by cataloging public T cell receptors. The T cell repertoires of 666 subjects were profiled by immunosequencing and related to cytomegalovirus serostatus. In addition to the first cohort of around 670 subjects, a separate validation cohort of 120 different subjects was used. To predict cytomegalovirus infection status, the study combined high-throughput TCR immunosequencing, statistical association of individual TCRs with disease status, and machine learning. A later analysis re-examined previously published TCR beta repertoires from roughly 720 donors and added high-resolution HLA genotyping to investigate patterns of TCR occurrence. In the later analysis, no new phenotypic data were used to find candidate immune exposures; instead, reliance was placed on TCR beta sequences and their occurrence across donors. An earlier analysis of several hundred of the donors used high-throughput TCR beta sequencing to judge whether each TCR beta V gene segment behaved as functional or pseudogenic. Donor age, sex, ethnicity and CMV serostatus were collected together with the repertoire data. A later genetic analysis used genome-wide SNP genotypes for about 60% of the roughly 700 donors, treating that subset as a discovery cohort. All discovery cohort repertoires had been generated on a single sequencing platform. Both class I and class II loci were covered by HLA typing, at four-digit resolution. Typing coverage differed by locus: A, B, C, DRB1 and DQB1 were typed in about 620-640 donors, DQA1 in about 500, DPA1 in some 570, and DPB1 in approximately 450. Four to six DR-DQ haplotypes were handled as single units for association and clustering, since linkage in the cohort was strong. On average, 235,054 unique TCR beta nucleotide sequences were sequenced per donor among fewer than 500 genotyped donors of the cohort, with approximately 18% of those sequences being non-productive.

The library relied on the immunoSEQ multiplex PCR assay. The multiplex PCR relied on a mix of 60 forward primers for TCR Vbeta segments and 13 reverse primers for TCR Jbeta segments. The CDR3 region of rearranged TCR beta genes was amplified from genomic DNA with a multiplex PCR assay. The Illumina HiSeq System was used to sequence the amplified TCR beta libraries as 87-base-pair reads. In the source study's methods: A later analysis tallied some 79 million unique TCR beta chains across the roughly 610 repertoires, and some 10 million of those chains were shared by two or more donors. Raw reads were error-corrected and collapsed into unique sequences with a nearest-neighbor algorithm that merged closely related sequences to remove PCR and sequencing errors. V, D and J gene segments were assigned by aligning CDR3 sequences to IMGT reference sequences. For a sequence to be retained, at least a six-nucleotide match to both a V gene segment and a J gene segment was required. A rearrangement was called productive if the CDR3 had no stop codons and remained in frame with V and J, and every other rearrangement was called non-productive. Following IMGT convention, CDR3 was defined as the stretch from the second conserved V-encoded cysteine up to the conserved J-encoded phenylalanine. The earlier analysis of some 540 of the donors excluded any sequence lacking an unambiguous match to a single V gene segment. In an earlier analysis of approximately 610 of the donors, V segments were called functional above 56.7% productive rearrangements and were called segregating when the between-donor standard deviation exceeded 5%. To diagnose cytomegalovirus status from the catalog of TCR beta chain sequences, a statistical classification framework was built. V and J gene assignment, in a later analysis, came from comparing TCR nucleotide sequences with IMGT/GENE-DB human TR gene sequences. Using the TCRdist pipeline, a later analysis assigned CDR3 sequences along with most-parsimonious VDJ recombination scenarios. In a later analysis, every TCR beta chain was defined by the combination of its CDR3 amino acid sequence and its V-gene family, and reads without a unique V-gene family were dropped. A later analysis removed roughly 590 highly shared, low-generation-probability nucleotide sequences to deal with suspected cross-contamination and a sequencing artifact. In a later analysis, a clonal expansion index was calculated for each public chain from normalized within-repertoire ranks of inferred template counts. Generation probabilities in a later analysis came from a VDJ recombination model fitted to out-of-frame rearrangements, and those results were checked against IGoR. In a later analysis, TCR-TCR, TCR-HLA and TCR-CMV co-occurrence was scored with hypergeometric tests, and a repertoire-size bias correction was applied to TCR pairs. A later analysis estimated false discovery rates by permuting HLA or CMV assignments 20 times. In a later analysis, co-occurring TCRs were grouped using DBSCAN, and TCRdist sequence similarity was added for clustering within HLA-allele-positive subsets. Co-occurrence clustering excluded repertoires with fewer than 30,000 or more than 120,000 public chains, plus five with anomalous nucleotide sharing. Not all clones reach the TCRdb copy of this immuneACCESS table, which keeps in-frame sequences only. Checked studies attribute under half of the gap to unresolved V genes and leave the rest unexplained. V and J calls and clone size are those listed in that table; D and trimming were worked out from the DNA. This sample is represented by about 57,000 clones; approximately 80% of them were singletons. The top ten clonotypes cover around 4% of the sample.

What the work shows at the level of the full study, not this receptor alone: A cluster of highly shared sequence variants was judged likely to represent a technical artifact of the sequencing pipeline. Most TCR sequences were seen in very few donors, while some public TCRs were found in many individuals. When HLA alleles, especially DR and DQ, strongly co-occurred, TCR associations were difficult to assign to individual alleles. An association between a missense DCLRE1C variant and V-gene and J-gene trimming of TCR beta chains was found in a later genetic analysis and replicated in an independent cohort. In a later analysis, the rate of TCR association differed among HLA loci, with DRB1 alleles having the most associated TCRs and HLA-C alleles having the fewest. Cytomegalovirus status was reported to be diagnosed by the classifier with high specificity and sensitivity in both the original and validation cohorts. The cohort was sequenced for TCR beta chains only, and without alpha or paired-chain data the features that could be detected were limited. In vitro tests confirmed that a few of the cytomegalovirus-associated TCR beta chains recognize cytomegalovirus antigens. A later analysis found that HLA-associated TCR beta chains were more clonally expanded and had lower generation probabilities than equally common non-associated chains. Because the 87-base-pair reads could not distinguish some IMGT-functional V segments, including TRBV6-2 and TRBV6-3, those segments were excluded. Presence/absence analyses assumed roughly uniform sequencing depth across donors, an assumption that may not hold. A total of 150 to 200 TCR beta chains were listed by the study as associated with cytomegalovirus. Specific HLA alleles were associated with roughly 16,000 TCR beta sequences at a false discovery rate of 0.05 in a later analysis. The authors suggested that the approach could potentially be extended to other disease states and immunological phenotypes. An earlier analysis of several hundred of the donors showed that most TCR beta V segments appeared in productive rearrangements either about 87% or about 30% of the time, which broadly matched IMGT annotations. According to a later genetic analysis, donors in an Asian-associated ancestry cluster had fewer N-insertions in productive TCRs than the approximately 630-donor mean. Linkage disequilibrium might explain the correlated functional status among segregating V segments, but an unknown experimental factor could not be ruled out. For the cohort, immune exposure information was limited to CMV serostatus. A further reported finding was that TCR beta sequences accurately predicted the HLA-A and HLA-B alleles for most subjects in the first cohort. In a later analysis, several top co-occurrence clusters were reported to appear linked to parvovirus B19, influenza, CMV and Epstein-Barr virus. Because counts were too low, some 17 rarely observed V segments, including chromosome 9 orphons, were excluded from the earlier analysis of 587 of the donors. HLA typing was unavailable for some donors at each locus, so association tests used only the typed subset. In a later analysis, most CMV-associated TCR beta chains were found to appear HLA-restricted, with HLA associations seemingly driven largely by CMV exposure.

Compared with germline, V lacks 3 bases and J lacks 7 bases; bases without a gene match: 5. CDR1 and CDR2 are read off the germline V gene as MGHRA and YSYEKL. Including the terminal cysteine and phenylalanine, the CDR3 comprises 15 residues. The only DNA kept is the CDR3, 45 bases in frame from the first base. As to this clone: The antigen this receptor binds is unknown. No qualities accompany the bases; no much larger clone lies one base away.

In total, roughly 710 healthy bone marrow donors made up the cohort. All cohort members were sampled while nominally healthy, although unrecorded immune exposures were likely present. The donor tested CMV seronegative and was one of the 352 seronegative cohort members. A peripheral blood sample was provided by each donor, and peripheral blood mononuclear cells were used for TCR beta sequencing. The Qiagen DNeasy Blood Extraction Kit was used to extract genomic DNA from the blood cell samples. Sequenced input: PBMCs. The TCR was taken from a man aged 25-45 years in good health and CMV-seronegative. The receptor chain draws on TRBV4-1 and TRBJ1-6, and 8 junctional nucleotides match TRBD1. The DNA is TGCGCCAGCAGCCACCCGACAGGGGTAAATTCACCCCTCCACTTT. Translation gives CASSHPTGVNSPLHF.